Many counts were recorded for the clone carrying this TCR beta chain. The antigen is unknown. TCRdb reprocessed the 5' RACE reads with MiXCR, giving one entry per CDR3 protein. The repertoire holds 300,000 to 400,000 distinct CDR3 sequences, with roughly an eighth as singletons. With 3 bases clipped from V and 9 bases from J, the junction kept 4 bases outside the gene matches. The CDR3 spans 13 residues. These data originate in a study of identical twins. Overall study results and limits: Conclusions were drawn cross-sectionally by statistical analysis, without following the same donors.

The sample also formed part of further work on yellow fever vaccine responses in identical twins.

The sequence was collected from a woman under 30 in good health. The chain couples TRBV12-3 or TRBV12-4 to TRBJ2-1; 8 nucleotides align to TRBD2. Sequenced input: CD8+ T cells sorted from blood. The DNA for the CDR3 is TGTGCCAGCAGTTTTAGCGGGATTGGTGAGCAGTTCTTC. This encodes CASSFSGIGEQFF.